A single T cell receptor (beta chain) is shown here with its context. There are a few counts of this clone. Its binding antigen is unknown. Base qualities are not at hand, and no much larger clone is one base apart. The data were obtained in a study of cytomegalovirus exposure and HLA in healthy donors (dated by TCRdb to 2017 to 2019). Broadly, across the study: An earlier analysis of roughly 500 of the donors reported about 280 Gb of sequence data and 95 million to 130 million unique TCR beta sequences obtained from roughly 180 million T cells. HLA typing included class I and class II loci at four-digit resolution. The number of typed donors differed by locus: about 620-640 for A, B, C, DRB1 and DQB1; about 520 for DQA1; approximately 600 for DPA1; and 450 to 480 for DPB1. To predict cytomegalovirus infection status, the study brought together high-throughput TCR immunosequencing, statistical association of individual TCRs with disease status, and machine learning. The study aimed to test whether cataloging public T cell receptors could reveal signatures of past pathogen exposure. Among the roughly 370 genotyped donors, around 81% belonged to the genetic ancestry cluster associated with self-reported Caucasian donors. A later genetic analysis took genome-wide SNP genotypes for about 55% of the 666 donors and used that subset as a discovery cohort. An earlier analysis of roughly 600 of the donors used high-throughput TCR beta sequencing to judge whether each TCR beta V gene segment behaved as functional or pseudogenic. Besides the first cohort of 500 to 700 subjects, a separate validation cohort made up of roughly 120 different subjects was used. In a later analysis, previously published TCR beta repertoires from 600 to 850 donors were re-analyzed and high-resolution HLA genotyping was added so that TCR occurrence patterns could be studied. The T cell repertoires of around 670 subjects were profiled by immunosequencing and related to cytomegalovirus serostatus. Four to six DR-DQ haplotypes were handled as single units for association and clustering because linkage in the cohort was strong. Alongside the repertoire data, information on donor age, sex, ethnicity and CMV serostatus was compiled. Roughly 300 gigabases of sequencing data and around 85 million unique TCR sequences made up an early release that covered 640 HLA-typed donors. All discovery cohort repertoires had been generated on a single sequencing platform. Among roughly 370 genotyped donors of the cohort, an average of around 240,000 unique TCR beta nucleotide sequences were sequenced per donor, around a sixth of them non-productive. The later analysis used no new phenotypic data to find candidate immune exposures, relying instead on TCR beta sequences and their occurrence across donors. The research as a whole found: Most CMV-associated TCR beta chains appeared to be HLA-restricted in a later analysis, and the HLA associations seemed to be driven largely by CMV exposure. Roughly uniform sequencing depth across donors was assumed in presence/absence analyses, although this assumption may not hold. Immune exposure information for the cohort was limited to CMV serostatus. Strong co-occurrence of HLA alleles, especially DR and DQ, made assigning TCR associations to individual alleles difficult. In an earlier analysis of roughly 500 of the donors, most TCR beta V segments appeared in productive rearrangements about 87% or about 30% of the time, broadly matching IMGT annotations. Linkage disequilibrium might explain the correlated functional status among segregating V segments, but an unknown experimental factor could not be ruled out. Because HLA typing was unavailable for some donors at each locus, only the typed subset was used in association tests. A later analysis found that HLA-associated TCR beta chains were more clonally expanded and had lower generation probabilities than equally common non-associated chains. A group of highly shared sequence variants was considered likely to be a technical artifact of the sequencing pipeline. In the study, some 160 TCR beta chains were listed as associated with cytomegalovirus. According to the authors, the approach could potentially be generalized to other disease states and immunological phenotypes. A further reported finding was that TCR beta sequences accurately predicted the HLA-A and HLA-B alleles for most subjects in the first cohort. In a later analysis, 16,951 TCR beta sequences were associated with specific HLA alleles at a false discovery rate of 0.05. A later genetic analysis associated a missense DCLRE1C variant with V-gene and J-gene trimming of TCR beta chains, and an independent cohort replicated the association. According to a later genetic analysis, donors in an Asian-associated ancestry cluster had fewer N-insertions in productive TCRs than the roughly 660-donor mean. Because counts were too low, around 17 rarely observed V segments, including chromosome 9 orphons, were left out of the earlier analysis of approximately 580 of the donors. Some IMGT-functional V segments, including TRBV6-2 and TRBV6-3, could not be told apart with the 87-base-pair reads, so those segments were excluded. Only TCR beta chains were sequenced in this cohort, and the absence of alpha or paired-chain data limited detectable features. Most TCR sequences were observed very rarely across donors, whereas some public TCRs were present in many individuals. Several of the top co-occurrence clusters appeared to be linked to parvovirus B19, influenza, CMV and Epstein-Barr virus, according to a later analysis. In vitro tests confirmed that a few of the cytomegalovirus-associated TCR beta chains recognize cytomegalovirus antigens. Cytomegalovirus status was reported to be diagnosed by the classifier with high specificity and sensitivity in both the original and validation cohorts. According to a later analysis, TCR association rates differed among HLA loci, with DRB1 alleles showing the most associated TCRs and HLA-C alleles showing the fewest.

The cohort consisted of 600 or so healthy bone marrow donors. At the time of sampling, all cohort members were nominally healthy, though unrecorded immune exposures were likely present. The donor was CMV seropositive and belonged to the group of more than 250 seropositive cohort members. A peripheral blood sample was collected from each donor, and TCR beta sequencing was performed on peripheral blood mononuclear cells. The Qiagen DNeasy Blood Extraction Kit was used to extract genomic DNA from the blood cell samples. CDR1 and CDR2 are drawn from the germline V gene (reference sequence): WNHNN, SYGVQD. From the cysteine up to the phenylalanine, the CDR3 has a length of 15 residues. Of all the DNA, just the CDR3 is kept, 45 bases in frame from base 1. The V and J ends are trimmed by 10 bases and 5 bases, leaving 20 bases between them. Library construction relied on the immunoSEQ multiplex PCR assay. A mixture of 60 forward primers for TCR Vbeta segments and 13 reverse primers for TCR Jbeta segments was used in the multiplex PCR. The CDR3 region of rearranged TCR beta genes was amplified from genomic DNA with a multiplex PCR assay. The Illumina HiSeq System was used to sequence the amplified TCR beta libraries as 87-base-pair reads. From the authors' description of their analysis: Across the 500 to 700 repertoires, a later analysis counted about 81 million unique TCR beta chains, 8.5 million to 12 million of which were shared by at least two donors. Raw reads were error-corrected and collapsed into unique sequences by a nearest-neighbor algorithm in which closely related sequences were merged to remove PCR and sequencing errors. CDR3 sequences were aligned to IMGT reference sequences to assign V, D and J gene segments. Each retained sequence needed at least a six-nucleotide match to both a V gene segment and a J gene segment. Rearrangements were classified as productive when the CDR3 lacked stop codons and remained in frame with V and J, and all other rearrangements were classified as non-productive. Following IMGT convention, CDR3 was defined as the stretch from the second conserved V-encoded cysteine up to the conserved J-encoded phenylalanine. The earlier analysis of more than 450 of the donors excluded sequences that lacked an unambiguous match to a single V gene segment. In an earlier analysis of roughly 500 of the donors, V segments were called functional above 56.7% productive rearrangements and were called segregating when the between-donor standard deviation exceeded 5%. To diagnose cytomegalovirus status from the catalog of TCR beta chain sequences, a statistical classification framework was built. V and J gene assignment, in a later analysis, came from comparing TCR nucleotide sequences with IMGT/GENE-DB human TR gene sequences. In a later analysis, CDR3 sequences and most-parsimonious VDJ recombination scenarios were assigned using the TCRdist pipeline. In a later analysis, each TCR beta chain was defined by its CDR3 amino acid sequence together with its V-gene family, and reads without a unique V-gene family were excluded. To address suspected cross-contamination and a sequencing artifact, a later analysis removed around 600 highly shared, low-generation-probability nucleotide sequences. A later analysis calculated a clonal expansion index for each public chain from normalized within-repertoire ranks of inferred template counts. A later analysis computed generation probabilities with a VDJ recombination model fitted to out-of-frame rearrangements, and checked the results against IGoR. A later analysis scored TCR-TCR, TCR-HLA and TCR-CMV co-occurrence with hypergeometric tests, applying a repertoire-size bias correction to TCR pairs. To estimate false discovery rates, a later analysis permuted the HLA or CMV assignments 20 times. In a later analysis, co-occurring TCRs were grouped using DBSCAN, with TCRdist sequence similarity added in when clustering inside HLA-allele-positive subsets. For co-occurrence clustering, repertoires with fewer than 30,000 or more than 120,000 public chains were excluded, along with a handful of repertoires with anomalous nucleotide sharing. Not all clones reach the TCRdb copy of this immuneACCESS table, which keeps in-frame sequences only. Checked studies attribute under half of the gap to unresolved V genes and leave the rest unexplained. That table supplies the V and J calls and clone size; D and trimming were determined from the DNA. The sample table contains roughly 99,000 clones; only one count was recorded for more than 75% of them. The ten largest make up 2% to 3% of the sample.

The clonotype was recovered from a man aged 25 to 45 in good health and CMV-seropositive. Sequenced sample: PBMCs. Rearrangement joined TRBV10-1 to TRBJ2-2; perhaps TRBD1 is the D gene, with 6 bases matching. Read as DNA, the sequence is TGCGCCACCAACAGGGCCGGGGATGAAACCGGGGAGCTGTTTTTT. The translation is CATNRAGDETGELFF.